What follows are 26 T cell receptor beta chains derived from one specimen sequenced in a study of blood T cell repertoires in COVID-19. Method: immunoSEQ multiplex PCR; TCRdb's copy keeps in-frame clones and lacks some. The sample includes 400,000 or so clones, around 90% seen only once; the top ten take about 2.1%. The sequencing input was PBMCs or T cells enriched from blood (not recorded which). The receptors shown here come from a middle-aged woman with acute COVID-19.

V is TRBV12-3 or TRBV12-4 and J is TRBJ1-5, with 8 bases identical to TRBD1. The CDR3 consists of 13 residues. After removal of 1 base from V and 9 bases from J, the junction contained 2 bases not matched to a gene. The CDR3 nucleotides are TGTGCCAGCAGTTTAGTCGACAGGGGGCCCCAGCATTTT. Protein sequence: CASSLVDRGPQHF.

This clone was recorded only once. The V and J genes are TRBV5-1 and TRBJ2-1; the D gene is possibly TRBD2 (6 bases). The V gene's germline CDR1 is SGHRS and CDR2 YFSETQ. CDR3 length: 14 residues. Trimming left V 4 bases short and J 9 bases short, with 17 bases between. The CDR3 nucleotides are TGCGCCAGCAGCCCAAACGGGGAGGCTGTTGAGCAGTTCTTC. Translating gives CASSPNGEAVEQFF.

The chain recombines TRBV10-3 with TRBJ1-4; the match to TRBD1 covers 9 bases. The CDR3 is made up of 13 amino acids. Germline CDR1 is ENHRY and CDR2 is SYGVKD. V was clipped by 6 bases and J by 6 bases; unmatched bases: 2. The CDR3: CAISRDRDEKLFF. The CDR3 nucleotides are TGTGCCATCAGCCGGGACAGGGATGAAAAACTGTTTTTT.

V usage is TRBV7-9 and J usage is TRBJ2-3; 9 bases agree with TRBD1. V trimming: 4 bases; J trimming: 1 base; junction bases outside the gene matches: 9. This CDR3 contains 17 residues. CDR1 and CDR2 (germline): SEHNR, FQNEAQ (reference sequence). The CDR3: CASSYPGQGLGTDTQYF. CDR3 nucleotide sequence: TGTGCCAGCAGCTACCCGGGACAGGGTTTGGGCACAGATACGCAGTATTTT. Full variable domain (outside the CDR3, taken from reference TRBV7-9 and TRBJ2-3): DTGVSQNPRHKITKRGQNVTFRCDPISEHNRLYWYRQTLGQGPEFLTYFQNEAQLEKSRLLSDRFSAERPKGSFSTLEIQRTEQGDSAMYLCASSYPGQGLGTDTQYFGPGTRLTVL.

The chain employs TRBV4-1 and TRBJ2-2, with TRBD1 identical over 7 bases. The CDR3 covers 19 residues. The J segment lost 2 bases and the V segment lost 4 bases, leaving 16 bases of the junction unmatched. CDR1 MGHRA and CDR2 YSYEKL come from the germline V gene. The CDR3 spells CASSLRHNAGTVNTGELFF. CDR3 DNA: TGCGCCAGCAGCCTAAGACATAATGCCGGGACAGTTAACACCGGGGAGCTGTTTTTT.

The chain recombines TRBV19 with TRBJ1-3, with 10 positions matching TRBD1. The V gene's germline CDR1 is LNHDA and CDR2 SQIVND (reference sequence). The junction had 7 bases not matched to a gene; V was cut back by 5 bases and J by 3 bases. The CDR3 covers 16 residues. CDR3 nucleotides: TGTGCCAGTAGTGCTCGGGGACAGGGGAATGGAAACACCATATATTTT. Its protein product is CASSARGQGNGNTIYF.

With regard to this clone: The sample has other DNA sequences that encode this CDR3 too. DNA of the CDR3: TGTGCCAGCAGTTCTACAGGGGGAGGCTATGGCTACACCTTC. Translated, it gives CASSSTGGGYGYTF. The chain carries TRBV6-2 or TRBV6-3 and TRBJ1-2, with TRBD1 matching 8 bases. Germline V gene data show CDR1 as MNHEY and CDR2 as SVGEGT. The V gene end was trimmed by 4 bases and the J gene end by 4 bases; junction bases not matched to a gene: 5. The CDR3 has 14 amino acids.

The count of this clone is one. The chain has TRBV6-5 and TRBJ2-7; D gene unclear. The CDR3 consists of 15 residues. CDR1 MNHEY and CDR2 SVGAGI come from the germline V gene. V was cut by 2 bases and J by 6 bases, with 17 bases left in between. The CDR3 sequence: CASSYVRYEGVEQYF. CDR3 coding DNA: TGTGCCAGCAGTTACGTGCGGTACGAAGGAGTCGAGCAGTACTTC.

The rearrangement uses TRBV2 and TRBJ2-1, with 8 nucleotides matching TRBD2. Germline loops: CDR1 SNHLY, CDR2 FYNNEI. V was pared by 5 bases and J by 1 base, with 4 bases of the junction left unmatched. CDR3 length: 15 amino acids. CDR3 in DNA: TGTGCCAGCAGTCTTTCGGGGGGGTCCTACAATGAGCAGTTCTTC. Encoded protein: CASSLSGGSYNEQFF.

This clone was observed a single time. The chain uses TRBV29-1 and TRBJ2-3; D is possibly TRBD1 (6 bases). With 4 bases removed from V and 5 bases from J, the gap between germline ends came to 16 bases. The CDR3 is 14 residues long. Germline CDR1 SQVTM, CDR2 ANQGSEA. The CDR3 DNA reads TGCAGCGTTGTTCGGGACACCTCACAAGATACGCAGTATTTT. Encoded protein: CSVVRDTSQDTQYF.

The V gene is TRBV19, the J gene TRBJ1-6; no clear D. Germline V gene lookup returns CDR1 LNHDA and CDR2 SQIVND (reference sequence). V dropped 5 bases and J dropped 3 bases, with 8 bases sitting between them. The CDR3 is 14 residues long. The CDR3 loop reads CASSFGVYNSPLHF. CDR3 nucleotide sequence: TGTGCCAGTAGTTTCGGGGTCTATAATTCACCCCTCCACTTT.

The J gene is TRBJ1-6, the V gene TRBV5-1; tentatively, D is TRBD1 (6 bases). The V and J ends lost 3 bases and 6 bases respectively, with 22 bases between them. The CDR3 is 18 amino acids. Germline assignment: CDR1 SGHRS and CDR2 YFSETQ. This CDR3 reads CASSSETGNKKANSPLHF. In DNA form, the CDR3 reads TGCGCCAGCAGCTCTGAAACAGGGAACAAAAAGGCTAATTCACCCCTCCACTTT.

This chain links TRBV5-1 with TRBJ2-3, with 12 bases lining up with TRBD1. This CDR3 region has 17 residues. V lost 4 bases, J lost 3 bases, and 9 bases stayed unmatched. CDR1 SGHRS and CDR2 YFSETQ come from the germline V gene. This CDR3 reads CASSAAPGQGATDTQYF. CDR3 sequence (DNA): TGCGCCAGCAGCGCAGCACCGGGACAGGGGGCGACAGATACGCAGTATTTT.

V and J are TRBV6-1 and TRBJ1-5, with D perhaps matching TRBD1 (5 bases). Germline loops: CDR1 MNHNS, CDR2 SASEGT. V gave up 2 bases and J gave up 9 bases, with 14 bases separating them. The CDR3 is 14 residues long. The DNA for the CDR3 is TGTGCCAGCAGTGAAAACGGACAAATCAGGCCCCAGCATTTT. Translated, it gives CASSENGQIRPQHF.

J is TRBJ2-2 and V is TRBV3-1 (or the pseudogene TRBV3-2); the match to TRBD2 covers 11 bases. Germline CDR1 is LGHDT and CDR2 is YNNKEL (reference sequence). V was clipped by 3 bases and J by 1 base; unmatched bases: 4. CDR3 length equals 17 residues. CDR3: CASSHPLAGGNTGELFF. Here the CDR3 DNA reads TGTGCCAGCAGCCACCCTCTAGCGGGGGGGAACACCGGGGAGCTGTTTTTT.

The chain is built from TRBV15 and TRBJ2-2, with D maybe TRBD2 (6 bases). V lost 6 bases, J lost 0 bases, and 14 bases lay in between. Germline assignment: CDR1 LNHNV and CDR2 YYDKDF (reference sequence). The CDR3 has 16 amino acids. CDR3 sequence reads: CATSRAEGSNTGELFF. The DNA for the CDR3 is TGTGCCACCAGTCGAGCGGAGGGGTCGAACACCGGGGAGCTGTTTTTT.

The chain has TRBV6-5 and TRBJ2-2; D is possibly TRBD1 (6 bases). Between the trimmed V and J ends, which lost 4 bases and 4 bases, there was a span of 7 bases. The CDR3 extends over 13 amino acids. Germline values: CDR1 MNHEY, CDR2 SVGAGI. The CDR3 sequence: CASSFRGTGELFF. DNA for the CDR3: TGTGCCAGCAGTTTCAGGGGCACCGGGGAGCTGTTTTTT.

The gene calls are TRBV10-3 and TRBJ2-6; no clear D. Per germline, CDR1 ENHRY and CDR2 SYGVKD. The CDR3 runs 17 residues. The V end lost 0 bases, the J end lost 0 bases, and 9 bases lay between the germline ends. The CDR3 nucleotides read TGTGCCATCAGTGAGTCCCAGGCTTTCTCTGGGGCCAACGTCCTGACTTTC. Translated: CAISESQAFSGANVLTF.

This chain uses TRBV6-5 with TRBJ1-1, with unresolved D. Per germline, CDR1 MNHEY and CDR2 SVGAGI. The CDR3 extends over 12 amino acids. V lost 2 bases to trimming and J lost 9 bases, with 10 bases between them. CDR3: CASSYGREKAFF. CDR3 bases: TGTGCCAGCAGTTACGGGCGGGAGAAAGCTTTCTTT.

The V and J genes are TRBV30 and TRBJ1-6; maybe TRBD1 (6 bases). Trimming removed 4 bases at V and 13 bases at J, with 17 bases between. The germline gives CDR1 GTSNPN, CDR2 SVGIG (reference sequence). There are 13 residues in the CDR3. The CDR3 is CAWTGEGGFPLHF. The CDR3 coding sequence is TGTGCCTGGACCGGGGAAGGGGGTTTCCCCCTCCACTTT.

This chain uses TRBV7-9 with TRBJ1-2; a weak D match, TRBD1 (5 bases). The CDR3 runs 15 residues. V was trimmed by 4 bases and J by 1 base, leaving 13 bases between them. Germline values: CDR1 SEHNR, CDR2 FQNEAQ (reference sequence). CDR3: CASSYGATDNYGYTF. As DNA, the CDR3 is TGTGCCAGCAGCTATGGCGCGACAGATAACTATGGCTACACCTTC.

This chain uses TRBV20-1 with TRBJ2-1, with no clear D. Germline V gives CDR1 DFQATT, CDR2 SNEGSKA (reference sequence). The CDR3 has 11 residues. Trimming pared 6 bases from V and 2 bases from J, leaving 5 bases between. The CDR3 DNA reads TGCAGTGCCACGGCCTACAATGAGCAGTTCTTC. Its protein product is CSATAYNEQFF.

The chain recombines TRBV6-2 or TRBV6-3 with TRBJ2-1; no definite D call. The CDR3 covers 17 residues. Germline CDR1 reads MNHEY; CDR2 reads SVGEGT. V dropped 0 bases and J dropped 5 bases, with 17 bases sitting between them. Here the CDR3 reads CASSYSKLPRTDNEQFF. CDR3 DNA sequence: TGTGCCAGCAGTTACTCGAAGCTGCCCCGCACCGACAATGAGCAGTTCTTC.

This sequence joins TRBV7-9 and TRBJ2-7; 10 nucleotides align to TRBD1. J gave up 2 bases and V 5 bases, and 6 bases lay outside the gene matches. Germline V gene lookup returns CDR1 SEHNR and CDR2 FQNEAQ (reference sequence). CDR3 length equals 15 residues. CDR3 in amino acids: CASSDRTGGTYEQYF. CDR3 DNA sequence: TGTGCCAGCAGCGATCGGACAGGGGGGACCTACGAGCAGTACTTC.

The chain employs TRBV10-3 and TRBJ2-3; 11 bases fit TRBD1. The CDR3 is 16 residues long. V lost 4 bases to trimming and J lost 1 base; unmatched junction nucleotides: 4. Looked up from germline, CDR1 is ENHRY and CDR2 is SYGVKD. CDR3 residues: CAISAGTGGGTDTQYF. The CDR3 DNA sequence: TGTGCCATCAGTGCCGGGACAGGGGGAGGCACAGATACGCAGTATTTT.

The rearrangement uses TRBV3-1 (or the pseudogene TRBV3-2) and TRBJ1-5, with no clear D. Germline V gene sequence: CDR1 LGHDT, CDR2 YNNKEL (reference sequence). Trimming stripped 3 bases from V and 11 bases from J, with 14 bases between. This CDR3 has 13 residues. The CDR3 region has the DNA TGTGCCAGCAGCCAGTCGCGTCATCAAGCCCAGCATTTT. It encodes CASSQSRHQAQHF.